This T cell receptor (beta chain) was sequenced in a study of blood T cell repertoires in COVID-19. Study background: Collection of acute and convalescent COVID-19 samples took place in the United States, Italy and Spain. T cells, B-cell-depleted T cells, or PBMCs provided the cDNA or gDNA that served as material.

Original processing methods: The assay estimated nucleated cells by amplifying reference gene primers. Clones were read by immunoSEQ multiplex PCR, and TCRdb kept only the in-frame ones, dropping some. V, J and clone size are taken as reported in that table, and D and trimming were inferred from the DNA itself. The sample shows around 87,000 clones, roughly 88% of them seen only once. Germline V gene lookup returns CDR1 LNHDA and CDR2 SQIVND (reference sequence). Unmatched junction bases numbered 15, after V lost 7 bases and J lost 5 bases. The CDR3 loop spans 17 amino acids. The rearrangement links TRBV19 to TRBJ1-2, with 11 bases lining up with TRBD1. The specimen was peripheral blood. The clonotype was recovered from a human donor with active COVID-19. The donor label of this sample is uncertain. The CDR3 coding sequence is TGTGCCAGTACGGAAGTCCGGGACAGGGGGAAATGGTATGGCTACACCTTC. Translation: CASTEVRDRGKWYGYTF.